The 9 T cell receptor beta chains given below trace back to one sample, sequenced in a study of CD8 T cells in Susac syndrome. Reverse transcription used 0.5 to 1 ug RNA and random hexamers. Each CDR3 protein is one row after TCRdb ran MiXCR on the immunoSEQ multiplex PCR reads. The sample yields about 120,000 distinct CDR3 sequences, over 90% seen once. Material: CD4+ T cells from PBMCs. The receptors were gathered from a human donor in good health.

About this clonotype itself: A read error may produce the germline difference seen at one junction end. This rearrangement joins TRBV6-1 to TRBJ2-2, with D hard to call. The CDR3 consists of 13 residues. From germline, CDR1 is MNHNS and CDR2 SASEGT. CDR3 sequence: CASTEVRAGELFF. Written as DNA, the CDR3 is TGTGCCAGCACTGAAGTTCGGGCCGGGGAGCTGTTTTTT.

V usage is TRBV6-5 and J usage is TRBJ1-1; TRBD1 might be the D (5 bases). The CDR3 sequence is 13 residues long. V was cut by 5 bases and J by 1 base, with 8 bases left in between. Germline CDR1 and CDR2: MNHEY and SVGAGI. Written as DNA, the CDR3 is TGTGCCAGCAGTACGACAGAGAACACTGAAGCTTTCTTT. Its translation: CASSTTENTEAFF.

This chain links TRBV19 with TRBJ1-5; 11 positions agree with TRBD1. J lost 6 bases, V lost 6 bases, and 10 bases had no gene match. This CDR3 comprises 16 residues. CDR1 is LNHDA and CDR2 is SQIVND in the germline V gene (reference sequence). The CDR3 spells CASRVTGTGGIQPQHF. The CDR3 nucleotides read TGTGCCAGTAGGGTAACCGGGACAGGGGGAATTCAGCCCCAGCATTTT.

The CDR3 spells CASSIESPGVSQNEQFF. As DNA, the CDR3 is TGTGCCAGTAGTATCGAAAGTCCGGGAGTCTCGCAAAATGAGCAGTTCTTC. The chain couples TRBV19 to TRBJ2-1; a possible D gene is TRBD2 (6 bases). V was shortened by 3 bases and J by 7 bases, with 22 bases between the two germline ends. The V gene's germline CDR1 is LNHDA and CDR2 SQIVND (reference sequence). This CDR3 comprises 17 residues.

V and J are TRBV5-4 and TRBJ1-6; D remains unclear. This CDR3 has 17 residues. The V gene's germline CDR1 is SGHNT and CDR2 YYREEE (reference sequence). V was shortened by 3 bases and J by 1 base, with 14 bases between the two germline ends. The CDR3 coding sequence is TGTGCCAGCAGCTCCGGATCCTCGGGGTCCTATAATTCACCCCTCCACTTT. Residues: CASSSGSSGSYNSPLHF. Combining the CDR3 with reference TRBV5-4 and TRBJ1-6 gives the whole variable domain ETGVTQSPTHLIKTRGQQVTLRCSSQSGHNTVSWYQQALGQGPQFIFQYYREEENGRGNFPPRFSGLQFPNYSSELNVNALELDDSALYLCASSSGSSGSYNSPLHFGNGTRLTVT.

This clonotype was picked up one time. The gene calls are TRBV10-3 and TRBJ2-3, with 7 bases aligning to TRBD2. The CDR3 runs 15 residues. Germline CDR1 and CDR2: ENHRY and SYGVKD. The V gene end was trimmed by 6 bases and the J gene end by 6 bases; junction bases not matched to a gene: 12. The CDR3 loop is CAIRGDYPGMDTQYF. CDR3 coding DNA: TGTGCCATCAGGGGGGACTACCCTGGGATGGATACGCAGTATTTT.

The J gene is TRBJ2-7, the V gene TRBV25-1; D possibly corresponds to TRBD2 (6 bases). From germline, CDR1 is MGHDK and CDR2 SYGVNS. The length of the CDR3 is 13 residues. V was pared by 2 bases and J by 7 bases, with 12 bases between. CDR3 sequence: CASSETGAEEQYF. The CDR3 DNA sequence: TGTGCCAGCAGTGAAACGGGAGCAGAAGAGCAGTACTTC.

The chain carries TRBV10-3 and TRBJ2-5, with a weak D call TRBD2 (5 bases). Trimming removed 2 bases from V and 0 bases from J, with 7 bases in between. The CDR3 extends over 14 amino acids. Germline V CDR1 and CDR2: ENHRY, SYGVKD. CDR3 nucleotide sequence: TGTGCCATCAGTGAGCGAGGGTACCAAGAGACCCAGTACTTC. Translated, it gives CAISERGYQETQYF.

J is TRBJ2-1 and V is TRBV7-3, with D perhaps assigned TRBD1 or TRBD2 (5 bases each). The germline gives CDR1 SGHTA, CDR2 FQGTGA. Trimming stripped 3 bases from V and 5 bases from J, with 20 bases between. The CDR3 has 17 residues. The CDR3 is CASSLTYDGTVNNEQFF. As DNA, the CDR3 is TGTGCCAGCAGCTTGACCTACGACGGGACGGTAAACAATGAGCAGTTCTTC.